This T cell receptor (beta chain) was obtained from a study of cytomegalovirus exposure and HLA in healthy donors. The PCR employed 60 Vbeta primers together with 13 Jbeta primers. Some clones are missing from TCRdb's copy, which holds only in-frame ones; the method was immunoSEQ multiplex PCR. The data hold roughly 20,000 clones, with under 85% observed a single time. V was clipped by 6 bases and J by 3 bases, with 11 bases between them. Germline CDR1 and CDR2: KGHSH and LQKENI. The CDR3 is 13 amino acids. Material: PBMCs. The receptor comes from a human donor in good health. The V and J genes are TRBV18 and TRBJ2-5, with TRBD2 as a possible D gene (5 bases). The DNA of the CDR3 is TGTGCCAGCTCTCTCGGACTGAAAGAGACCCAGTACTTC. As protein: CASSLGLKETQYF.